The TCR beta chain under discussion was sequenced for a study of memory CD4+ T cells and cytomegalovirus serostatus (dated by TCRdb to the late 2010s). About the study as a whole: The cohort comprised roughly 35 healthy Belgian adults, 9 CMV seropositive and some 24 CMV seronegative. To replicate a published TCR-based CMV serostatus classifier, the study sequenced CD4+ memory TCRbeta repertoires from a Belgian cohort whose cytomegalovirus serostatus was known.

Overall results and qualifications from the work: For predicting CMV serostatus, the median bootstrapped AUC was roughly 0.96 using the original framework and approximately 0.9 using a US-trained random forest. Of fewer than 200 previously reported CMV-associated TCRbeta sequences, approximately 70 appeared in the CD4+ memory repertoires, each in one to five individuals. A median bootstrapped AUC of 0.95 with a 95% CI of 0.76-1.00 was achieved on the Belgian cohort by the original-framework classifier. The results were interpreted as suggesting that the CMV-associated TCR signature is mostly present in the CD4+ memory repertoire. Only CD4+CD45RO+ memory cells were sequenced, in contrast to the original study, in which naive and memory CD4+ and CD8+ populations were covered.

The Quick-DNA Microprep Kit was used to extract genomic DNA from the sorted cells. Amplification of TCRbeta DNA was done with the immunoSEQ hsTCRbeta kit, following the protocol from the manufacturer. An Illumina MiSeq instrument was used to sequence the TCRbeta libraries. For the original study's pipeline: After out-of-frame sequences were removed, 2,204,828 distinct TCRbeta sequences remained, averaging about 67,000 per individual. Each individual was scored according to the count of approximately 170 previously reported CMV-associated TCRbeta sequences and the total productive distinct TCRbeta count. A beta-binomial model was reimplemented in Python, and scikit-learn random forests with default parameters were trained on US cohort data. Classifier performance on the Belgian cohort was summarized as median AUC with percentile confidence intervals over 10,000 bootstrap iterations. Sourced from immuneACCESS, this table was stored by TCRdb with only in-frame sequences that have V and J called. A share of the clones is absent; for the studies checked, an unresolved V gene accounts for under half, and the remainder has no known explanation. V and J calls and clone size are copied from that table; D and trimming were computed from the DNA. The table for this sample lists about 58,000 clones; approximately 81% of them were counted only once. Roughly 0.5% of the sample comes from the top ten.

Single viable CD3+CD4+CD8-CD45RO+ cells were sorted as memory CD4+ T cells on a FACSAria II. CMV serostatus was determined using a Roche Elecsys assay that detects serum IgG against CMV pp150, pp28, p38 and p52. Following thawing, total CD4+ T cells were enriched through positive selection using CD4 magnetic microbeads. Samples originated from another study that specifically interrogated the CD4+ T cell memory repertoire. Peripheral blood mononuclear cells were isolated and cryopreserved according to standard operating procedures, and serum was stored at -80 degrees C. The staining used CD3-PerCP (BW264/56), CD4-APC (RPA-T4), CD45RO-PE (UCHT1) and CD8-Pacific Orange (3B5) antibodies, and Sytox blue was used to exclude non-viable cells. The CDR3 covers 12 residues, taking in both the cysteine and the phenylalanine. Here the CDR3 DNA is all that survives: 36 bases in frame from base 1. The germline ends are 11 bases apart after V is trimmed by 4 bases and J by 11 bases. Based on the germline V gene, the CDR1 and CDR2 sequences are MDHEN and SYDVKM.

For this clone: Its antigen remains undetermined. One base away there is no much larger clone; base qualities are not given.

The clonotype was recovered from an adult in good health and CMV-seronegative. Some clones in this sample may be carry-over from other donors' samples. Sequenced input: memory CD4+ T cells from blood. The chain is encoded by TRBV28 joined to TRBJ1-4; tentative D gene TRBD1, with 5 bases matching. The DNA sequence is as follows: TGTGCCAGCAGTTCGCAGGGTGGGAAACTGTTTTTT. Translated, this gives CASSSQGGKLFF.